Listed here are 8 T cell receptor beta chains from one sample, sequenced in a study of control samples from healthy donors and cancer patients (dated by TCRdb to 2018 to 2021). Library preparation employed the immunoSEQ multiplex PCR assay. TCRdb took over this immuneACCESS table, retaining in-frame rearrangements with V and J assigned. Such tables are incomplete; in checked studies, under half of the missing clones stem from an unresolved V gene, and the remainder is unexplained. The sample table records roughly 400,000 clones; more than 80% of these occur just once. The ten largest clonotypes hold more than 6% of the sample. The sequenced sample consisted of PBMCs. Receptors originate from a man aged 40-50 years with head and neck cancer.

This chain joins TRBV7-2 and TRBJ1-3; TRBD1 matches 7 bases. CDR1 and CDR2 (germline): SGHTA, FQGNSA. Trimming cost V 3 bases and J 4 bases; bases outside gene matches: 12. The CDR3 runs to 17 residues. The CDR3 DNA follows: TGTGCCAGCAGCTTTAGACAGGGTTCAGACCCCGGAAACACCATATATTTT. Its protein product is CASSFRQGSDPGNTIYF.

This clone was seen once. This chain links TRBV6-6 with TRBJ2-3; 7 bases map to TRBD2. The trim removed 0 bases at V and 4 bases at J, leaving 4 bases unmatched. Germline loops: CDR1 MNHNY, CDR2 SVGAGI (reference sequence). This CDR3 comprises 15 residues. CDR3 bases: TGTGCCAGCAGTTACTCGACCGCGGGAGCAGATACGCAGTATTTT. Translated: CASSYSTAGADTQYF.

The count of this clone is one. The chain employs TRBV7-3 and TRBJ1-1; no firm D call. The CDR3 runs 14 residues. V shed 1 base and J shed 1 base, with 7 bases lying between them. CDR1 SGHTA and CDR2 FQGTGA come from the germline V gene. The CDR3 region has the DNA TGTGCCAGCAGCTTAATGGCAGCGAACACTGAAGCTTTCTTT. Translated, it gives CASSLMAANTEAFF. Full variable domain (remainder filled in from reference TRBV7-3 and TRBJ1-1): GAGVSQTPSNKVTEKGKYVELRCDPISGHTALYWYRQSLGQGPEFLIYFQGTGAADDSGLPNDRFFAVRPEGSVSTLKIQRTERGDSAVYLCASSLMAANTEAFFGQGTRLTVV.

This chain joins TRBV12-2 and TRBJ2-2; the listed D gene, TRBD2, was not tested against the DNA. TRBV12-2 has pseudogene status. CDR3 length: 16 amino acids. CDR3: CASRLAARSDTGELFF. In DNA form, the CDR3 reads TGTGCAAGTCGCTTAGCAGCACGTTCGGACACCGGGGAGCTGTTTTTT.

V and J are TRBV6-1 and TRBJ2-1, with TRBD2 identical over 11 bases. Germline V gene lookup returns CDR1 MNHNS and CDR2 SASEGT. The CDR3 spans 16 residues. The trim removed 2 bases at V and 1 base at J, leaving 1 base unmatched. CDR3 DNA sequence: TGTGCCAGCAGTGAAACTAGCGGGGGTTCCTACAATGAGCAGTTCTTC. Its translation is CASSETSGGSYNEQFF.

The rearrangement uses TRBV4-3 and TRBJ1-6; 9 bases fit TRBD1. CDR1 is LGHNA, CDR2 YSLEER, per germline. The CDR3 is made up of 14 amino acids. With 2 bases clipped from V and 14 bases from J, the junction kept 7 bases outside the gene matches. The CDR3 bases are TGCGCCAGCAGCCAAACCGGACAGGGGAATACCCTCCACTTT. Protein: CASSQTGQGNTLHF.

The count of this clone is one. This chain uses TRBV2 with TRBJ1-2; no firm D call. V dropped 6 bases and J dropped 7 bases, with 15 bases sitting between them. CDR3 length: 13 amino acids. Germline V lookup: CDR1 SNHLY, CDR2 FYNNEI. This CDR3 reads CASSVGRPSGYTF. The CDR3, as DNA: TGTGCCAGCAGCGTCGGACGGCCCAGTGGCTACACCTTC.

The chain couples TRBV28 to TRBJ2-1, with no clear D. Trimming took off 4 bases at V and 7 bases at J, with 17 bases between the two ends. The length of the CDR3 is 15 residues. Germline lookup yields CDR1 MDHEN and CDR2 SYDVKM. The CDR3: CASSSQALGGNEQFF. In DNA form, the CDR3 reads TGTGCCAGCAGTTCCCAGGCTCTCGGTGGGAATGAGCAGTTCTTC.